One sample yielded the 30 T cell receptor beta chains listed below, sequenced in a study of blood T cell repertoires in COVID-19. Data came from immunoSEQ multiplex PCR; TCRdb stores just in-frame clones and leaves some out. The repertoire holds under 110,000 clones, with more than 80% as singletons. Sequencing input: peripheral blood. These receptors originate from a woman aged 55-70 years with acute or convalescent COVID-19.

The rearrangement uses TRBV28 and TRBJ1-1; 8 nucleotides line up with TRBD1. Trimming at V came to 4 bases and at J to 3 bases, leaving 10 bases not matched to a gene. The CDR3 has 16 residues. Germline loops: CDR1 MDHEN, CDR2 SYDVKM. In DNA form, the CDR3 reads TGTGCCAGCAGTTGGTGGGACAGGCCCGGGGACACTGAAGCTTTCTTT. It specifies CASSWWDRPGDTEAFF.

The CDR3 protein is CASSLEAGHDTQYF. As DNA, the CDR3 is TGTGCCAGCAGCCTGGAGGCAGGCCACGATACGCAGTATTTT. This rearrangement joins TRBV25-1 to TRBJ2-3; tentative D call: TRBD2 (5 bases). CDR1 is MGHDK, CDR2 SYGVNS, per germline. The length of the CDR3 is 14 residues. The V end was cut by 6 bases, the J end by 6 bases, with 16 bases between. The variable domain in full, with the rest retrieved from reference TRBV25-1 and TRBJ2-3, is EADIYQTPRYLVIGTGKKITLECSQTMGHDKMYWYQQDPGMELHLIHYSYGVNSTEKGDLSSESTVSRIRTEHFPLTLESARPSHTSQYLCASSLEAGHDTQYFGPGTRLTVL.

The rearrangement joins TRBV25-1 to TRBJ2-7; TRBD2 matches 13 bases. The CDR3 covers 16 residues. V lost 5 bases to trimming and J lost 0 bases; unmatched junction nucleotides: 4. CDR1 and CDR2 (germline): MGHDK, SYGVNS. CDR3 sequence: CASSTSGRVLSYEQYF. Here the CDR3 DNA reads TGTGCCAGCAGTACTAGCGGGAGGGTCCTCTCCTACGAGCAGTACTTC.

The chain recombines TRBV28 with TRBJ2-7, with 8 bases matching TRBD1. Germline assignment: CDR1 MDHEN and CDR2 SYDVKM. The CDR3 is 12 residues long. J gave up 7 bases and V 5 bases, and 4 bases lay outside the gene matches. CDR3 nucleotide sequence: TGTGCCAGCAGTCGGACAGGGTTGGAGCAGTACTTC. The encoded protein is CASSRTGLEQYF.

This clone was counted between two and nine times. The CDR3 DNA follows: TGTGCCAGCAGCATGTTTAGACAGGGTGAAGGCTACACCTTC. Its protein product is CASSMFRQGEGYTF. The rearrangement joins TRBV7-8 to TRBJ1-2; 7 bases match TRBD1. The length of the CDR3 is 14 residues. The germline CDR1 and CDR2 sequences are SGHVS and FQNEAQ. The junction had 11 bases not matched to a gene; V was cut back by 5 bases and J by 8 bases.

The V call is TRBV5-1, the J call TRBJ1-3; no definite D call. The germline V and J ends were trimmed by 0 bases and 4 bases, with 5 bases remaining between them. CDR3 length: 13 residues. The germline V gene encodes CDR1 SGHRS and CDR2 YFSETQ. The CDR3 here is CASSLDQGNTIYF. Here the CDR3 DNA reads TGCGCCAGCAGCTTGGACCAGGGAAACACCATATATTTT.

This rearrangement joins TRBV11-2 to TRBJ1-1, with TRBD1 matching 7 bases. With 3 bases clipped from V and 9 bases from J, the junction kept 10 bases outside the gene matches. Germline assignment: CDR1 SGHAT and CDR2 FQNNGV. The CDR3 is made up of 14 amino acids. CDR3 coding DNA: TGTGCCAGCAGCTTCGCAGGACAGGTCGAAAAAGCTTTCTTT. Its protein product is CASSFAGQVEKAFF.

The gene calls are TRBV19 and TRBJ1-2; 9 positions match TRBD1. The CDR3 totals 15 residues. With V trimmed by 3 bases and J by 5 bases, 7 bases remained unmatched. In germline, CDR1 is LNHDA, CDR2 SQIVND (reference sequence). The CDR3 spells CASSIPLTGGYGYTF. CDR3 DNA: TGTGCCAGTAGTATCCCCCTGACAGGGGGATATGGCTACACCTTC.

The rearrangement uses TRBV18 and TRBJ1-4; 7 nucleotides agree with TRBD1. Trimming cost V 4 bases and J 5 bases; bases outside gene matches: 10. The CDR3 runs 16 residues. Per germline, CDR1 KGHSH and CDR2 LQKENI. The chain's CDR3 is CASSRAMGQLNEKLFF. The CDR3 coding sequence is TGTGCCAGCTCACGCGCCATGGGACAGCTGAATGAAAAACTGTTTTTT.

Here the CDR3 reads CASSTGGGQPQHF. CDR3 bases: TGTGCCAGCAGCACAGGGGGCGGTCAGCCCCAGCATTTT. The rearrangement links TRBV28 to TRBJ1-5; 9 nucleotides match TRBD1. CDR1 and CDR2 from the germline V gene are MDHEN and SYDVKM. The CDR3 covers 13 residues. The ends lost 6 bases at V and 6 bases at J; junction bases unmatched: 3. Using reference TRBV28 and TRBJ1-5 for the parts outside the CDR3, the full variable domain is DVKVTQSSRYLVKRTGEKVFLECVQDMDHENMFWYRQDPGLGLRLIYFSYDVKMKEKGDIPEGYSVSREKKERFSLILESASTNQTSMYLCASSTGGGQPQHFGDGTRLSIL.

This clone appeared a few times. The V and J genes are TRBV27 and TRBJ1-1, with 8 bases that match TRBD1. The length of the CDR3 is 13 residues. With V trimmed by 6 bases and J by 5 bases, 5 bases remained unmatched. Germline V lookup: CDR1 MNHEY, CDR2 SMNVEV (reference sequence). Here the CDR3 DNA reads TGTGCCAGCAGGGCGAGACAGGGGACTGAAGCTTTCTTT. It translates to CASRARQGTEAFF.

The chain uses TRBV5-1 and TRBJ2-7, with 10 bases identical to TRBD2. The CDR3 loop spans 15 amino acids. V was clipped by 2 bases and J by 5 bases; unmatched bases: 7. CDR1 is SGHRS, CDR2 YFSETQ, per germline. Here the CDR3 reads CASSLSGGAVNEQYF. CDR3 coding DNA: TGCGCCAGCAGCTTAAGCGGGGGGGCCGTTAACGAGCAGTACTTC.

The chain links TRBV5-8 to TRBJ1-2, with 10 bases identical to TRBD1. This CDR3 is built from 14 residues. V lost 5 bases to trimming and J lost 8 bases; unmatched junction nucleotides: 9. From germline, CDR1 is SGHTS and CDR2 YDEGEE. CDR3 in DNA: TGTGCCAGCAGACTAAGGACAGGGGGTCTCGGCTACACCTTC. Its protein is CASRLRTGGLGYTF.

This clone was observed a handful of times. The V and J genes are TRBV6-5 and TRBJ2-1, with D possibly TRBD2 on 5 matching bases. The CDR3 is 13 amino acids. Per the germline V gene, CDR1 is MNHEY and CDR2 is SVGAGI. Trimming took off 2 bases at V and 5 bases at J, with 7 bases between the two ends. CDR3: CASSYILDNEQFF. As DNA, the CDR3 is TGTGCCAGCAGTTACATACTAGACAATGAGCAGTTCTTC.

The rearrangement joins TRBV6-6 to TRBJ1-2; 10 bases line up with TRBD1. Trimming cost V 4 bases and J 6 bases; bases outside gene matches: 8. Germline CDR1 and CDR2: MNHNY and SVGAGI (reference sequence). The CDR3 length is 15 residues. CDR3 protein: CASSFLDRGNDGYTF. The CDR3, as DNA: TGTGCCAGCAGTTTCTTGGACAGGGGGAATGATGGCTACACCTTC.

In this sample, this clone turned up once. The chain joins TRBV28 to TRBJ2-7; 8 nucleotides match TRBD2. Germline V gene lookup returns CDR1 MDHEN and CDR2 SYDVKM. The CDR3 contains 15 residues. J was trimmed by 7 bases and V by 1 base; bases with no gene match: 9. The CDR3 sequence: CASSLSSGPLREQYF. The CDR3 DNA is TGTGCCAGCAGTTTATCTAGCGGGCCTCTCCGAGAGCAGTACTTC.

The rearrangement uses TRBV7-8 and TRBJ1-1; D may be TRBD1 (5 bases). V was pared by 1 base and J by 6 bases, with 12 bases between. Looked up from germline, CDR1 is SGHVS and CDR2 is FQNEAQ. This CDR3 contains 14 residues. CDR3 loop: CASSLVAGLPEAFF. The DNA of the CDR3 is TGTGCCAGCAGCTTAGTGGCAGGGCTCCCTGAAGCTTTCTTT.

The gene calls are TRBV28 and TRBJ1-2; D remains ambiguous. CDR3 length: 13 residues. Trimming removed 3 bases at V and 1 base at J, with 6 bases between. Germline CDR1 is MDHEN and CDR2 is SYDVKM. The CDR3, as DNA: TGTGCCAGCAGTTTCGGAGATAACTATGGCTACACCTTC. As protein: CASSFGDNYGYTF.

The DNA for the CDR3 is TGCAGTGCTAGTCGTCTAGGGGGCTCCTACGAGCAGTACTTC. Encoded protein: CSASRLGGSYEQYF. The genes are TRBV20-1 and TRBJ2-7; a possible D gene is TRBD1 (6 bases). V lost 3 bases, J lost 0 bases, and 12 bases lay in between. Per germline, CDR1 DFQATT and CDR2 SNEGSKA (reference sequence). The CDR3 has 14 residues.

The chain is built from TRBV30 and TRBJ2-5, with 9 bases that match TRBD2. In germline, CDR1 is GTSNPN, CDR2 SVGIG (reference sequence). CDR3 size: 16 residues. V trimming: 1 base; J trimming: 1 base; junction bases outside the gene matches: 7. CDR3 coding DNA: TGTGCCTGGAGTGAAGGAAATAGCGGGGGCCAAGAGACCCAGTACTTC. It is translated as CAWSEGNSGGQETQYF.

The chain is built from TRBV2 and TRBJ1-1; 8 positions agree with TRBD1. The CDR3 consists of 13 residues. With 6 bases clipped from V and 4 bases from J, the junction kept 4 bases outside the gene matches. CDR1 SNHLY and CDR2 FYNNEI come from the germline V gene. Written as DNA, the CDR3 is TGTGCCAGCAGACGAGACAGGGGCACTGAAGCTTTCTTT. Translation: CASRRDRGTEAFF. Filled out from reference TRBV2 and TRBJ1-1, the complete variable domain reads EPEVTQTPSHQVTQMGQEVILRCVPISNHLYFYWYRQILGQKVEFLVSFYNNEISEKSEIFDDQFSVERPDGSNFTLKIRSTKLEDSAMYFCASRRDRGTEAFFGQGTRLTVV.

This chain links TRBV6-5 with TRBJ1-4, with D possibly being TRBD1 (5 bases). Germline CDR1 is MNHEY and CDR2 is SVGAGI. V lost 0 bases and J 5 bases, leaving 10 bases between the germline ends. This CDR3 is built from 15 residues. The CDR3 spells CASSYSTTVNEKLFF. The CDR3 DNA reads TGTGCCAGCAGTTACTCGACGACAGTCAATGAAAAACTGTTTTTT.

V is TRBV3-1 (or the pseudogene TRBV3-2) and J is TRBJ1-1; a weak D match, TRBD1 (6 bases). CDR3 length: 16 amino acids. The V gene's germline CDR1 is LGHDT and CDR2 YNNKEL (reference sequence). Trimming shortened V by 1 base and J by 1 base, and 13 bases separated the two germline ends. The CDR3 here is CASSQVDRTANTEAFF. The CDR3 DNA is TGTGCCAGCAGCCAAGTGGATAGGACAGCGAACACTGAAGCTTTCTTT.

This chain uses TRBV7-7 with TRBJ2-1; 13 bases are a match to TRBD2. V shed 2 bases, J shed 0 bases, and the junction held 1 base outside the gene matches. This CDR3 comprises 17 residues. CDR1 is SSHAT and CDR2 is FNYEAQ in the germline V gene (reference sequence). The CDR3 region is CASSLTSGGDSYNEQFF. The CDR3 nucleotides read TGTGCCAGCAGCTTAACTAGCGGGGGGGACTCCTACAATGAGCAGTTCTTC.

The J gene is TRBJ2-5, the V gene TRBV5-5; possibly TRBD1 for D (5 bases). The CDR3 sequence is 16 residues long. V dropped 2 bases and J dropped 6 bases, with 20 bases sitting between them. Looked up from germline, CDR1 is SGHKS and CDR2 is YYEKEE (reference sequence). CDR3 residues: CASSFAVGTGGKTQYF. The DNA for the CDR3 is TGTGCCAGCAGCTTTGCGGTGGGTACAGGTGGGAAGACCCAGTACTTC.

This chain uses TRBV29-1 with TRBJ1-4; 10 nucleotides match TRBD1. This CDR3 has 13 amino acids. With V trimmed by 6 bases and J by 6 bases, 4 bases remained unmatched. The germline CDR1 and CDR2 sequences are SQVTM and ANQGSEA. DNA of the CDR3: TGCAGCGTACGCGGGACAGGGGATGAAAAACTGTTTTTT. Translated, it gives CSVRGTGDEKLFF.

The genes are TRBV19 and TRBJ1-1; 10 positions agree with TRBD1. V was pared by 7 bases and J by 0 bases, with 8 bases of the junction left unmatched. The V gene's germline CDR1 is LNHDA and CDR2 SQIVND (reference sequence). The CDR3 spans 16 residues. CDR3 protein: CASISWDRGMNTEAFF. CDR3 bases: TGTGCCAGTATTTCCTGGGACAGGGGAATGAACACTGAAGCTTTCTTT.

This rearrangement joins TRBV12-5 to TRBJ2-4; D possibly corresponds to TRBD2 (5 bases). The germline V gene has CDR1 LGHNT and CDR2 FRNRAP. The CDR3 runs to 15 residues. Trimming cost V 4 bases and J 1 base, with 11 bases left between them. The CDR3 loop is CASGYGGRAKNIQYF. CDR3 DNA sequence: TGTGCTAGTGGTTATGGAGGAAGGGCCAAAAACATTCAGTACTTC.

This clone was picked up one time. The J gene is TRBJ1-1, the V gene TRBV7-2; unclear D gene. Germline V CDR1 and CDR2: SGHTA, FQGNSA. The CDR3 loop spans 13 amino acids. Between the trimmed V and J ends, which lost 2 bases and 2 bases, there was a span of 6 bases. The CDR3 reads CASSLTRNTEAFF. The CDR3 DNA reads TGTGCCAGCAGCTTAACACGAAACACTGAAGCTTTCTTT.

The V call is TRBV3-1 (or the pseudogene TRBV3-2), the J call TRBJ2-5, with 14 bases fitting TRBD2. Trimming cost V 2 bases and J 3 bases; bases outside gene matches: 5. Germline V lookup: CDR1 LGHDT, CDR2 YNNKEL (reference sequence). There are 17 residues in the CDR3. CDR3 coding DNA: TGTGCCAGCAGCCAACCCCTGGGACTAGCGGGGGAAGAGACCCAGTACTTC. It encodes CASSQPLGLAGEETQYF.